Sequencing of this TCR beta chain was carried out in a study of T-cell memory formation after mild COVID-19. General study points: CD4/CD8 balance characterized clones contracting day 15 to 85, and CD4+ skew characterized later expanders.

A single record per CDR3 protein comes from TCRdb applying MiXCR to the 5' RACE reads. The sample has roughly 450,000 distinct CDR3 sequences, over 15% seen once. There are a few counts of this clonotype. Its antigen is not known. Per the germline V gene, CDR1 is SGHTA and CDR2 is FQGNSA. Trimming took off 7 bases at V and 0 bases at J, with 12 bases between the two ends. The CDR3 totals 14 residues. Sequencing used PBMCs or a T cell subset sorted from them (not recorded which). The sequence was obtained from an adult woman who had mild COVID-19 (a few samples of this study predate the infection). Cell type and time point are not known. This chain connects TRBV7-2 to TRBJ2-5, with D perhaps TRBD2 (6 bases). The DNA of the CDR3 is TGTGCCAGCACCTTCCTAGCGTACCAAGAGACCCAGTACTTC. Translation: CASTFLAYQETQYF.